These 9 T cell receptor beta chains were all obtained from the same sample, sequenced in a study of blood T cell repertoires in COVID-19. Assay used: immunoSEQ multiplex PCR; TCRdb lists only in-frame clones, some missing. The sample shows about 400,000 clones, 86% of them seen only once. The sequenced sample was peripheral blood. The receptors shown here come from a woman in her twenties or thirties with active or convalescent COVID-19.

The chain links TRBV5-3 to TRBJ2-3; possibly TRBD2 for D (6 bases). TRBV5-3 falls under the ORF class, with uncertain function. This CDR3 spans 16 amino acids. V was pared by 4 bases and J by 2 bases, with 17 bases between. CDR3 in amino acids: CARSQGSGDSTDTQYF. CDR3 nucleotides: TGTGCCAGAAGCCAAGGTTCGGGGGACTCCACAGATACGCAGTATTTT.

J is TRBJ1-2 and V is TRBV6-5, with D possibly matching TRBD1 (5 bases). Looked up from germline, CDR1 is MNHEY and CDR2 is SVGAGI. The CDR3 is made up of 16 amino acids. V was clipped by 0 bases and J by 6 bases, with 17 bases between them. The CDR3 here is CASSYSIPGGTDGYTF. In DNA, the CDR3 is TGTGCCAGCAGTTACTCGATTCCCGGGGGAACCGATGGCTACACCTTC.

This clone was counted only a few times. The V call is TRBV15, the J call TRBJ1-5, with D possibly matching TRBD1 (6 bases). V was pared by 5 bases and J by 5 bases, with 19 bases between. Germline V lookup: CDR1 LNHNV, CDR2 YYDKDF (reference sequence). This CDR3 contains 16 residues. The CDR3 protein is CATSDVLGGGYQPQHF. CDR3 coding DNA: TGTGCCACCAGCGACGTATTGGGGGGGGGCTATCAGCCCCAGCATTTT.

CDR3 sequence reads: CSVRCRGAFF. The CDR3 bases are TGCAGCGTTCGGTGCAGGGGAGCTTTCTTT. The chain links TRBV29-1 to TRBJ1-1; weak D call: TRBD1 (6 bases). The CDR3 extends over 10 amino acids. With 5 bases removed from V and 10 bases from J, the gap between germline ends came to 11 bases. Germline loops: CDR1 SQVTM, CDR2 ANQGSEA.

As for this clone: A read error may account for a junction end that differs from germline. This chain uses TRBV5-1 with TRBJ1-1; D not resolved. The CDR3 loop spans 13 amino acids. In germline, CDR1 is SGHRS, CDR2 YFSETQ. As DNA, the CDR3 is TGCGCCAGCAGCTTGGCCCAGAACCCTGAAGCTTTCTTT. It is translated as CASSLAQNPEAFF.

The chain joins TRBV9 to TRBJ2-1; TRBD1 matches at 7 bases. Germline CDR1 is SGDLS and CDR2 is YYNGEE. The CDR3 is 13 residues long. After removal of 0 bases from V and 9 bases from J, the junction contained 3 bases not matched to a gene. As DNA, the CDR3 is TGTGCCAGCAGCGTAGTTAGGGACAGTGAGCAGTTCTTC. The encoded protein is CASSVVRDSEQFF.

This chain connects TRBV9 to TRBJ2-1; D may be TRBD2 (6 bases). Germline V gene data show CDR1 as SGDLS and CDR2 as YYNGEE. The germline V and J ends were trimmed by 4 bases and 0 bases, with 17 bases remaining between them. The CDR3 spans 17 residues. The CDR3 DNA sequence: TGTGCCAGCAGCCCGAGGGGACTGCCGAGCTCCTACAATGAGCAGTTCTTC. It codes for CASSPRGLPSSYNEQFF.

This CDR3 is CASSLIIAGAYNEQFF. CDR3 bases: TGTGCCAGCAGCCTAATTATAGCGGGAGCCTACAATGAGCAGTTCTTC. The chain has TRBV14 and TRBJ2-1; 9 positions match TRBD2. Germline CDR1 and CDR2: SGHDN and FVKESK. The CDR3 has 16 residues. J lost 2 bases, V lost 4 bases, and 6 bases had no gene match.

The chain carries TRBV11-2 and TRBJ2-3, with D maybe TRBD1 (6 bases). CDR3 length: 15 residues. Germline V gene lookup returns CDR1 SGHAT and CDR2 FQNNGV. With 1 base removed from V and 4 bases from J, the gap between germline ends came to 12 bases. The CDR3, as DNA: TGTGCCAGCAGCTTAGGGCAGGGGAGAGCAGATACGCAGTATTTT. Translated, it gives CASSLGQGRADTQYF.